The entry below describes one T cell receptor beta chain. The data originate from a study of T cell changes during pregnancy in multiple sclerosis. Only in-frame clones appear in the TCRdb table, and some are missing; sequencing was by immunoSEQ multiplex PCR. The sample lists about 40,000 clones; 90% were seen once. The V gene's germline CDR1 is SGHRS and CDR2 YFSETQ. V lost 0 bases to trimming and J lost 3 bases, with 7 bases between them. This CDR3 is 13 amino acids long. The input for sequencing was CD4+ T cells from peripheral blood mononuclear cells, taken in the third trimester of pregnancy. The J gene is TRBJ2-7, the V gene TRBV5-1; a possible D gene is TRBD1 (6 bases). The receptor comes from a female donor with multiple sclerosis, enrolled in a pregnancy study. CDR3 protein: CASSLGGHYEQYF. In DNA, the CDR3 is TGCGCCAGCAGCTTGGGGGGACACTACGAGCAGTACTTC.